The 10 T cell receptor beta chains given below trace back to one sample, sequenced in a study of radiotherapy plus CTLA-4 blockade in lung cancer. Assay used: immunoSEQ multiplex PCR; TCRdb lists only in-frame clones, some missing. Here the sample spans tens of thousands of clones, about 78% being singletons. Source: peripheral blood, taken from a patient treated with radiotherapy plus ipilimumab. These receptors all come from a human donor with non-small cell lung cancer who had a partial response to radiotherapy plus ipilimumab. Some clones in this sample may be carry-over from other donors' samples.

This clone was recorded a few times. V usage is TRBV18 and J usage is TRBJ1-3, with D maybe TRBD1 (5 bases). Trimming stripped 2 bases from V and 0 bases from J, with 5 bases between. Germline CDR1 and CDR2: KGHSH and LQKENI. The length of the CDR3 is 14 residues. The CDR3 sequence is CASSPGASGNTIYF. In DNA form, the CDR3 reads TGTGCCAGCTCACCAGGGGCCTCTGGAAACACCATATATTTT.

This chain uses TRBV7-3 with TRBJ2-2; 10 nucleotides align to TRBD2. Losses at the gene ends were 6 bases for V and 5 bases for J; bases not matched to a gene: 6. The CDR3 runs to 15 residues. Germline V lookup: CDR1 SGHTA, CDR2 FQGTGA. CDR3 sequence reads: CASSSGLAQTGELFF. As DNA, the CDR3 is TGTGCCAGCAGTTCGGGACTAGCGCAGACCGGGGAGCTGTTTTTT.

This chain connects TRBV7-9 to TRBJ2-1, with TRBD2 matching 9 bases. CDR3 length: 18 amino acids. The ends lost 7 bases at V and 8 bases at J; junction bases unmatched: 21. From germline, CDR1 is SEHNR and CDR2 FQNEAQ (reference sequence). CDR3 loop: CASNRWLAGYRHADEQFF. The CDR3 DNA reads as TGTGCCAGCAACCGATGGCTAGCGGGATATCGGCATGCGGATGAGCAGTTCTTC.

In nucleotides, the CDR3 is TGTGCCAGCAGCGTAGGACTAGCGGGGGCCCAGTTGGATACGCAGTATTTT. Translation gives CASSVGLAGAQLDTQYF. The rearrangement links TRBV9 to TRBJ2-3; 12 bases are a match to TRBD2. The CDR3 totals 17 residues. V shed 0 bases, J shed 6 bases, and the junction held 8 bases outside the gene matches. The germline V gene encodes CDR1 SGDLS and CDR2 YYNGEE.

V usage is TRBV1 and J usage is TRBJ1-3; the table's D call, TRBD1, was not checked against the DNA. TRBV1 is classified as a pseudogene. The CDR3 consists of 19 residues. CDR3 sequence: CTSSQGQSGQTSSGNTIYF. The CDR3 bases are TGCACCAGCAGCCAAGGGCAATCGGGACAGACCTCCTCTGGAAACACCATATATTTT.

This clone was recorded only once. The rearrangement uses TRBV29-1 and TRBJ1-2, with 8 bases fitting TRBD1. Trimming at V came to 5 bases and at J to 5 bases, leaving 7 bases not matched to a gene. Germline CDR1 and CDR2: SQVTM and ANQGSEA. CDR3 length: 13 amino acids. CDR3 protein: CSVLQGGAYGYTF. CDR3 sequence (DNA): TGCAGCGTTCTACAGGGGGGGGCATATGGCTACACCTTC. Full variable domain (outside the CDR3, taken from reference TRBV29-1 and TRBJ1-2): SAVISQKPSRDICQRGTSLTIQCQVDSQVTMMFWYRQQPGQSLTLIATANQGSEATYESGFVIDKFPISRPNLTFSTLTVSNMSPEDSSIYLCSVLQGGAYGYTFGSGTRLTVV.

The gene calls are TRBV11-3 and TRBJ1-5, with 7 bases identical to TRBD1. This CDR3 contains 14 residues. Germline V gives CDR1 SGHNT, CDR2 YENEEA. Unmatched junction bases numbered 10, after V lost 7 bases and J lost 7 bases. CDR3 amino acids: CASILGQARQPQHF. CDR3 nucleotide sequence: TGTGCCAGCATCCTAGGACAGGCAAGACAGCCCCAGCATTTT.

V usage is TRBV30 and J usage is TRBJ1-2; 8 nucleotides match TRBD1. The CDR3 sequence is 13 residues long. V lost 4 bases and J lost 7; bases outside the gene matches: 8. Germline CDR1 reads GTSNPN; CDR2 reads SVGIG (reference sequence). The CDR3 protein is CAWTVGQAFGYTF. CDR3 in DNA: TGTGCCTGGACTGTGGGACAGGCTTTTGGCTACACCTTC.

The chain joins TRBV7-2 to TRBJ2-2, with TRBD2 matching 11 bases. CDR1 and CDR2 (germline): SGHTA, FQGNSA. This CDR3 comprises 18 residues. The junction had 8 bases not matched to a gene; V was cut back by 5 bases and J by 0 bases. As DNA, the CDR3 is TGTGCCAGCAGCCTCACCCCGGGACTAGCGGCGAACACCGGGGAGCTGTTTTTT. This encodes CASSLTPGLAANTGELFF.

The chain has TRBV28 and TRBJ1-6; D is possibly TRBD1 (5 bases). The ends were cut back, 6 bases at V and 9 bases at J, with 15 bases in the middle. The germline gives CDR1 MDHEN, CDR2 SYDVKM. There are 14 residues in the CDR3. The CDR3 loop is CASRKTVRGSPLHF. The CDR3 DNA is TGTGCCAGCAGGAAGACAGTAAGGGGTTCACCCCTCCACTTT.